The text below deals with one T cell receptor beta chain. In germline, CDR1 is MNHEY, CDR2 SMNVEV (reference sequence). The length of the CDR3 is 14 residues. The V and J ends lost 6 bases and 4 bases respectively, with 15 bases between them. The sample comes from a study of blood T cell repertoires in COVID-19. The wider study: Researchers got acute and convalescent COVID-19 samples from the United States, Italy and Spain. Sample material is recorded as cDNA or gDNA derived from T cells, B-cell-depleted T cells, or PBMCs.

Seattle's enrolled individuals joined amid active infection and were then monitored longitudinally. Under the authors' procedure: Cell counts per sample came from amplifying reference gene primers. The assay was immunoSEQ multiplex PCR, and TCRdb's table has in-frame clones only and misses some. The V and J calls and the clone size are those of that table, but D and trimming were determined from the DNA. The table includes over 250,000 clones, 70% to 90% detected once. Sequences were obtained from peripheral blood. This TCR was sampled from a woman between 50 and 59 years old with COVID-19, enrolled during active disease. The V call is TRBV27, the J call TRBJ1-1; possible D gene TRBD1, 5 bases. CDR3 region: CASSLGGGGTEAFF. As DNA, the CDR3 is TGTGCCAGCAGCCTGGGGGGGGGAGGCACTGAAGCTTTCTTT.